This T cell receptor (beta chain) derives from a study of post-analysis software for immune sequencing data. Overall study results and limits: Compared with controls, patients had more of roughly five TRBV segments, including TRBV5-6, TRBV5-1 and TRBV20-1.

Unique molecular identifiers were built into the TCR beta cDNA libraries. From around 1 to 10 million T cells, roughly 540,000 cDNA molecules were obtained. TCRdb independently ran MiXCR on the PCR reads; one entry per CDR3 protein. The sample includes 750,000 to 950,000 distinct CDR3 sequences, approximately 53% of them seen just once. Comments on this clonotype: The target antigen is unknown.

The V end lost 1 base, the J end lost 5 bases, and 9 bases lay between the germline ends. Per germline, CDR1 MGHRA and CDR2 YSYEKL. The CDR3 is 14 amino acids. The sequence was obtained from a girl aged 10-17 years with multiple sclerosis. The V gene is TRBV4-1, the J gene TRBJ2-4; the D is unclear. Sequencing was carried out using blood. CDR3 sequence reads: CASSQAFSENIQYF. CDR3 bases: TGCGCCAGCAGCCAAGCCTTCAGCGAAAACATTCAGTACTTC.